This T cell receptor beta chain was captured by sequencing in a study of T-cell reconstitution after alpha-beta-depleted transplantation in children. For this clonotype: Its antigen is not known.

Whole-study results and caveats: From surviving recipient T cells and thymic progenitors came the high day-60 TCRbeta diversity observed in some patients. After one year, T-cell counts and TCRbeta diversity mostly came from new T cells.

The CDR3 runs to 16 residues. Per germline, CDR1 SGDLS and CDR2 YYNGEE. J lost 0 bases, V lost 4 bases, and 6 bases had no gene match. TCRbeta library preparation incorporated unique molecular identifiers. TCRdb re-called the PCR reads with MiXCR, one entry per CDR3 protein. The sample consists of about 980,000 distinct CDR3 sequences, about 31% of them appearing once. The sequence derives from a boy under two years old who had a stem cell transplant for SCID, so the T cells may come from the graft donor. The chain is built from TRBV9 and TRBJ2-1, with 8 positions matching TRBD1. Source: PBMCs, mostly from graft donor cells, taken 360 days after TCRalphabeta/CD19-depleted stem cell transplant. CDR3: CASSPQGAHSYNEQFF. CDR3 bases: TGTGCCAGCAGCCCCCAGGGGGCACACTCCTACAATGAGCAGTTCTTC. Variable domain in full (rest from reference TRBV9 and TRBJ2-1): DSGVTQTPKHLITATGQRVTLRCSPRSGDLSVYWYQQSLDQGLQFLIQYYNGEERAKGNILERFSAQQFPDLHSELNLSSLELGDSALYFCASSPQGAHSYNEQFFGPGTRLTVL.